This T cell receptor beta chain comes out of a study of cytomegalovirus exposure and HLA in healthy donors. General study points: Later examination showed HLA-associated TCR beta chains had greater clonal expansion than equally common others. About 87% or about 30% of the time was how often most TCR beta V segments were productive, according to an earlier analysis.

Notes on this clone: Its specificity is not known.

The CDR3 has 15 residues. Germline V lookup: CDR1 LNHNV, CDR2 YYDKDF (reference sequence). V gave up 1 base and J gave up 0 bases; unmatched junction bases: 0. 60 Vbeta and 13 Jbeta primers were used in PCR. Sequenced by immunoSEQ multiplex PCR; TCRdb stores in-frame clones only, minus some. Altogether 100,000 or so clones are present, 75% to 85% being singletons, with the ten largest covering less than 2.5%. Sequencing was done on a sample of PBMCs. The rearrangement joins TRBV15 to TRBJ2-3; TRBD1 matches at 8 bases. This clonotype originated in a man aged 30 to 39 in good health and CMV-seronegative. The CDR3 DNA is TGTGCCACCAGCAGAGGACAGGGGAGCACAGATACGCAGTATTTT. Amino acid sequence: CATSRGQGSTDTQYF.